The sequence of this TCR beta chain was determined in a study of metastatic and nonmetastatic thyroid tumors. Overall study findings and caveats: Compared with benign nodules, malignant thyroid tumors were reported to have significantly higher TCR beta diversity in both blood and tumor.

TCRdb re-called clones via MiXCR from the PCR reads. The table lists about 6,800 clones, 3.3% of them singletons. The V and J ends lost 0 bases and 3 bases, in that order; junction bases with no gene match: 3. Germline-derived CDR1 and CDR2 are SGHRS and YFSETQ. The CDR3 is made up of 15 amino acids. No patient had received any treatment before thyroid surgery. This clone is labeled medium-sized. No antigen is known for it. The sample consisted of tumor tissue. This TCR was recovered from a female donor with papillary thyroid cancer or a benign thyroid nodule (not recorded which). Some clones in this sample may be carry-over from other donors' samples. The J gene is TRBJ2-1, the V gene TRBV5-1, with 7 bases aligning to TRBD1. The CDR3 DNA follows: TGCGCCAGCAGCTTGGAGGGGGCGCTCTACAATGAGCAGTTCTTC. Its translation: CASSLEGALYNEQFF. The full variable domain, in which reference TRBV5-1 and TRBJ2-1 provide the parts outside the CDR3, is KAGVTQTPRYLIKTRGQQVTLSCSPISGHRSVSWYQQTPGQGLQFLFEYFSETQRNKGNFPGRFSGRQFSNSRSEMNVSTLELGDSALYLCASSLEGALYNEQFFGPGTRLTVL.